This T cell receptor (beta chain) is from a study of blood T cells in healthy people across ages. Next came a second PCR, run for about 7 to 12 cycles, which used a sample-barcoded 5' primer along with a J-beta primer mix. Unique molecular identifiers of 12 random nucleotides labeled each cDNA. Each CDR3 protein gets one entry after TCRdb re-called the 5' RACE reads with MiXCR. Found here are hundreds of thousands of distinct CDR3 sequences, about 24% of them singletons; the top ten hold 22%. Germline values: CDR1 MNHEY, CDR2 SMNVEV (reference sequence). The CDR3 runs 13 residues. The V gene lost 4 bases and the J gene lost 10 bases, with 13 bases spanning the gap. Every sample yielded at least 6.5 million isolated PBMCs. Total RNA extracted from each sample amounted to at least 5 micrograms.

The chain recombines TRBV27 with TRBJ1-4; D gene uncertain. This receptor was obtained from a man between 65 and 85 years old in good health. Material: blood. CDR3 loop: CASSSSGVGKLFF. The CDR3 DNA sequence: TGTGCCAGCAGTTCCTCCGGAGTCGGAAAACTGTTTTTT.